This is a list of T cell receptor beta chains from one sample in a study of T cells after yellow fever vaccination. TCRdb re-called the 5' RACE reads with MiXCR, one entry per CDR3 protein. The profile shows some 99,000 distinct CDR3 sequences, approximately 6.3% of them singletons. The material was CD8+ T cells sorted from PBMCs, obtained 10 days after the yellow fever booster vaccination. These receptors were taken from a man between 18 and 35 years old who received the YFV17D yellow fever vaccine. The CDR3 runs from the conserved cysteine through the conserved F or W. A D gene is named only where the DNA matches it firmly. A clone size is listed for some rows: how often the clone was seen (once, few, many), or a class if it is expanded.

>TRBJ2-3|TRBV10-3|many|20|TRBD2
TGTGCCATCGGGTCCAACGTGGGGCTAGCGGGGGCCACTCCTCTCGATACGCAGTATTTT
CAIGSNVGLAGATPLDTQYF
>TRBJ2-2|TRBV7-3|few|13|NA
TGTGCCAGCAGCTTCCGCCCCGGCGGGGAGCTGTTTTTT
CASSFRPGGELFF
>TRBJ1-3|TRBV7-6|NA|15|TRBD1
TGTGCCAGCAGCAAGGACAGGGGGCATGGAGACACCATATATTTT
CASSKDRGHGDTIYF
>TRBJ2-1|TRBV7-8|many|15|NA
TGTGCCAGCAGCGGGTACTATCAGGGGGGCAATGAGCAGTTCTTC
CASSGYYQGGNEQFF
>TRBJ2-3|TRBV19|few|15|NA
TGTGCCAGTAGTGTTTTTGCGATGTCCACAGATACGCAGTATTTT
CASSVFAMSTDTQYF
>TRBJ2-3|TRBV9|NA|12|NA
TGTGCCAGCAGCCCCCGGGTCGATACGCAGTATTTT
CASSPRVDTQYF
>TRBJ2-1|TRBV6-5|many|13|NA
TGTGCCAGCAGCCTGTATGGTTACAATGAGCAGTTCTTC
CASSLYGYNEQFF
>TRBJ2-7|TRBV4-1|few|15|TRBD2
TGCGCCAGCACCTTGGCGGGGGATTCCTCCTACGAGCAGTACTTC
CASTLAGDSSYEQYF
>TRBJ2-1|TRBV7-6|NA|14|NA
TGTGCCAGCAGGGCCGACGTTATGGGGAATGAGCAGTTCTTC
CASRADVMGNEQFF
>TRBJ1-1|TRBV20-1|many|14|NA
TGCAGTGCTAGTATTCGGGGGGAGGGCACTGAAGCTTTCTTT
CSASIRGEGTEAFF
>TRBJ1-1|TRBV5-6|NA|11|NA
TGTGCCAGCAGTTTTGATTCTGAAGCTTTCTTT
CASSFDSEAFF
>TRBJ2-1|TRBV12-3/TRBV12-4|NA|15|TRBD2
TGTGCCAGCAGCTCAGCGGGGGGCCCCTACAATGAGCAGTTCTTC
CASSSAGGPYNEQFF
>TRBJ2-1|TRBV18|few|17|NA
TGTGCCAGCTCACCAACCCCACCCACCGGCTCCTACAATGAGCAGTTCTTC
CASSPTPPTGSYNEQFF
>TRBJ2-1|TRBV3-1|many|18|TRBD1
TGTGCCAGCAGCCAAGTTTTGCTTCTGGGACAGAAGGTCAATGAGCAGTTCTTC
CASSQVLLLGQKVNEQFF